The rows below give T cell receptor beta chains drawn from one sample of a study of T cell responses to AZD1222 COVID-19 vaccine. Clones were read by immunoSEQ multiplex PCR, and TCRdb kept only the in-frame ones, dropping some. The data hold roughly 120,000 clones, with approximately 90% observed a single time. Sequences were derived from peripheral blood, sampled on day 0 of AZD1222 vaccination. These receptors originate from an adult in good health. Each CDR3 is given with its conserved first and last residue. The order of the fields is V gene, D gene, clone size, J gene, CDR3 protein, CDR3 DNA. A D gene is named only where the DNA matches it firmly. Only some rows state a clone size, as once, few, many or a class for expanded clones.

>TRBV5-1|NA|NA|TRBJ1-2
CASSFVLPTRGGYTF
TGCGCCAGCAGCTTTGTCCTGCCTACTAGGGGTGGCTACACCTTC
>TRBV28|TRBD1|NA|TRBJ1-3
CASSLLTGAAGNTIYF
TGTGCCAGCAGTTTACTCACAGGGGCCGCTGGAAACACCATATATTTT
>TRBV9|NA|few|TRBJ2-1
CASSVISTSYNEQFF
TGTGCCAGCAGCGTAATCTCAACCTCCTACAATGAGCAGTTCTTC
>TRBV6-2/TRBV6-3|NA|NA|TRBJ1-2
CASSYTWDYNYGYTF
TGTGCCAGCAGTTACACATGGGACTACAACTATGGCTACACCTTC
>TRBV7-2|NA|NA|TRBJ2-2
CASSLGSRVNTGELFF
TGTGCCAGCAGCTTAGGTTCCAGGGTGAACACCGGGGAGCTGTTTTTT
>TRBV7-8|TRBD2|NA|TRBJ2-5
CASSRTTSGIQETQYF
TGTGCCAGCAGCCGAACGACTAGCGGAATACAAGAGACCCAGTACTTC
>TRBV5-6|TRBD1|NA|TRBJ2-3
CASSPRTGGLGTQYF
TGTGCCAGCAGCCCAAGGACAGGGGGCCTGGGGACGCAGTATTTT
>TRBV24-1|NA|NA|TRBJ2-5
CATSDSTGLQETQYF
TGTGCCACCAGTGATAGTACAGGTCTCCAAGAGACCCAGTACTTC
>TRBV10-3|TRBD1|NA|TRBJ1-1
CAIKGTGGTEAFF
TGTGCCATCAAGGGGACAGGTGGCACTGAAGCTTTCTTT
>TRBV19|TRBD1|NA|TRBJ1-2
CASSIYRGPAYGYTF
TGTGCCAGTAGTATCTACAGGGGGCCTGCCTATGGCTACACCTTC
>TRBV5-8|NA|NA|TRBJ2-7
CASSPRNRFYEQYF
TGTGCCAGCAGCCCAAGGAACAGATTCTACGAGCAGTACTTC
>TRBV2|NA|NA|TRBJ2-3
CASSPEGYTDTQYF
TGTGCCAGCAGCCCCGAGGGATACACAGATACGCAGTATTTT
>TRBV19|TRBD1|NA|TRBJ1-3
CASSRTGGSGNTIYF
TGTGCCAGTTCGAGGACAGGGGGGTCTGGAAACACCATATATTTT
>TRBV9|NA|NA|TRBJ2-6
CASTPAYSGANVLTF
TGTGCCAGCACCCCCGCCTACTCTGGGGCCAACGTCCTGACTTTC
>TRBV21-1|NA|NA|TRBJ1-2
CASSTPPPGQGNYGYTF
TGTGCCAGCAGCACTCCTCCCCCGGGACAGGGTAACTATGGCTACACCTTC
>TRBV28|TRBD1|NA|TRBJ2-7
CASSSANSDRGRWKYEQYF
TGTGCCAGCAGTTCAGCAAATTCGGACAGGGGGCGCTGGAAGTACGAGCAGTACTTC
>TRBV6-2/TRBV6-3|NA|NA|TRBJ1-5
CASSTPRGNQPQHF
TGTGCCAGCAGTACACCGAGGGGCAATCAGCCCCAGCATTTT